This TCR beta chain emerged from a study of OX40 agonist ivuxolimab in advanced cancers. Study at large: Patients were given ivuxolimab, an antibody that agonizes OX40 (CD134). Findings of the study overall: Expanded clones were, on average, more numerous in CD8+ T cells than in CD4+.

For this clone: Its antigen is not known.

This CDR3 has 13 residues. CDR1 is PRHDT, CDR2 FYEKMQ, per germline (reference sequence). The germline V and J ends were trimmed by 5 bases and 3 bases, with 10 bases remaining between them. The repertoire was sequenced with immunoSEQ multiplex PCR; TCRdb's copy has only in-frame clones and lacks some. The sample contains roughly 60,000 clones, approximately 86% of which appear only once. The genes are TRBV13 and TRBJ1-1, with D hard to call. The TCR originated in an adult with an advanced solid tumor such as melanoma, head and neck, liver or kidney cancer. The specimen comprised CD4+ or CD8+ T cells sorted from blood, sampled in a trial of the OX40 agonist ivuxolimab. The chain's CDR3 is CASSLSEYTEAFF. The DNA of the CDR3 is TGTGCCAGCAGCCTCTCGGAGTACACTGAAGCTTTCTTT. Supplemented by reference TRBV13 and TRBJ1-1, the full variable domain reads AAGVIQSPRHLIKEKRETATLKCYPIPRHDTVYWYQQGPGQDPQFLISFYEKMQSDKGSIPDRFSAQQFSDYHSELNMSSLELGDSALYFCASSLSEYTEAFFGQGTRLTVV.